Presented here are 29 T cell receptor beta chains from one specimen sequenced in a study of PD-1 blockade in classical Hodgkin lymphoma. Documented time point: newly diagnosed, previously untreated cHL patient sample. TCRdb's table, derived via immunoSEQ multiplex PCR, lists solely in-frame clones and lacks some. The data contain 25,000 to 35,000 clones, 94% of them singletons. Sequencing was carried out using peripheral blood mononuclear cells (PBMCs). The receptor source for this set is a human donor with classical Hodgkin lymphoma.

About this clone: Compared with germline, one end of the junction differs, possibly owing to a read error. The gene calls are TRBV7-7 and TRBJ2-5; D perhaps matches TRBD2 (5 bases). The germline CDR1 and CDR2 sequences are SSHAT and FNYEAQ (reference sequence). The CDR3 runs 15 residues. DNA for the CDR3: TGTGCTAGCAGCTCTGGGCTAGCCGAAGAAGAGACCCAGTACTTC. It specifies CASSSGLAEEETQYF.

The chain employs TRBV7-9 and TRBJ1-2; 8 bases line up with TRBD1. After removal of 6 bases from V and 8 bases from J, the junction contained 8 bases not matched to a gene. Germline V gene data show CDR1 as SEHNR and CDR2 as FQNEAQ (reference sequence). CDR3 length: 13 amino acids. CDR3 sequence reads: CASSYGQGWGYTF. CDR3 coding DNA: TGTGCCAGCAGTTATGGACAGGGATGGGGCTACACCTTC.

The chain recombines TRBV6-5 with TRBJ2-7, with D possibly being TRBD2 (7 bases). V was clipped by 5 bases and J by 3 bases, with 17 bases between them. The germline V gene has CDR1 MNHEY and CDR2 SVGAGI. The CDR3 runs 15 residues. The CDR3 DNA sequence: TGTGCCAGCAGTCCCTCAGGCGGGGGCCTCTACGAGCAGTACTTC. Its protein product is CASSPSGGGLYEQYF.

V and J are TRBV27 and TRBJ2-3, with 11 bases fitting TRBD2. Per the germline V gene, CDR1 is MNHEY and CDR2 is SMNVEV (reference sequence). The junction had 8 bases not matched to a gene; V was cut back by 3 bases and J by 3 bases. This CDR3 comprises 17 residues. Written as DNA, the CDR3 is TGTGCCAGCAGTTTTAGACTAGCGGGAATGAGAACAGATACGCAGTATTTT. Its translation is CASSFRLAGMRTDTQYF.

The chain has TRBV19 and TRBJ1-2, with D maybe TRBD1 (5 bases). Germline V gene data show CDR1 as LNHDA and CDR2 as SQIVND (reference sequence). Between the trimmed V and J ends, which lost 8 bases and 3 bases, there was a span of 13 bases. The CDR3 totals 13 residues. CDR3 protein: CASRRGRDYGYTF. The CDR3, as DNA: TGTGCCAGTCGCCGGGGACGGGACTATGGCTACACCTTC.

This chain links TRBV10-2 with TRBJ2-1, with D possibly matching TRBD2 (7 bases). CDR3 size: 13 residues. CDR1 WSHSY and CDR2 SAAADI come from the germline V gene. The V end lost 10 bases, the J end lost 4 bases, and 14 bases lay between the germline ends. The DNA for the CDR3 is TGCGCCACTCGAGGGGGGGGATACAATGAGCAGTTCTTC. Residues: CATRGGGYNEQFF.

The chain links TRBV7-2 to TRBJ1-2; 8 positions match TRBD1. Germline CDR1 SGHTA, CDR2 FQGNSA. The CDR3 spans 14 residues. The trim removed 5 bases at V and 3 bases at J, leaving 5 bases unmatched. Written as DNA, the CDR3 is TGTGCCAGCAGCCCCGCAGGGGGCTACTATGGCTACACCTTC. Protein: CASSPAGGYYGYTF.

The genes are TRBV5-1 and TRBJ1-2, with D maybe TRBD1 (5 bases). The germline V gene has CDR1 SGHRS and CDR2 YFSETQ. The CDR3 spans 19 residues. Trimming stripped 3 bases from V and 5 bases from J, with 29 bases between. The CDR3 DNA reads TGCGCCAGCAGCTGGGTGCGGGCGAACCGGGCCAAAGGGGTTTATGGCTACACCTTC. Residues: CASSWVRANRAKGVYGYTF.

This clone came up once. The chain employs TRBV7-7 and TRBJ2-4; a weak D match, TRBD2 (6 bases). This CDR3 comprises 16 residues. Trimming took 4 bases from V and 0 from J, leaving 13 bases between them. Germline V gives CDR1 SSHAT, CDR2 FNYEAQ (reference sequence). The CDR3 DNA is TGTGCCAGCAGCTCTCGGGGACTGTTAGCCAAAAACATTCAGTACTTC. It codes for CASSSRGLLAKNIQYF.

This chain joins TRBV18 and TRBJ1-1; D unresolved. The CDR3 totals 14 residues. V was shortened by 3 bases and J by 1 base, with 9 bases between the two germline ends. Germline V CDR1 and CDR2: KGHSH, LQKENI. CDR3 bases: TGTGCCAGCTCACCGCTAATGCAGAACACTGAAGCTTTCTTT. Its translation: CASSPLMQNTEAFF. The whole variable domain, remainder taken from reference TRBV18 and TRBJ1-1, is NAGVMQNPRHLVRRRGQEARLRCSPMKGHSHVYWYRQLPEEGLKFMVYLQKENIIDESGMPKERFSAEFPKEGPSILRIQQVVRGDSAAYFCASSPLMQNTEAFFGQGTRLTVV.

The chain uses TRBV10-2 and TRBJ2-7, with D uncertain. V gave up 6 bases and J gave up 2 bases, with 5 bases separating them. Germline CDR1 is WSHSY and CDR2 is SAAADI. This CDR3 comprises 11 residues. CDR3 nucleotide sequence: TGCGCCAGCAGAGACCCCTACGAGCAGTACTTC. The encoded protein is CASRDPYEQYF.

The chain uses TRBV23-1 and TRBJ1-4; possibly TRBD1 for D (5 bases). TRBV23-1 is flagged as an ORF with uncertain function. V was shortened by 6 bases and J by 6 bases, with 8 bases between the two germline ends. This CDR3 comprises 12 residues. DNA of the CDR3: TGCGCCAGCAGCCGAGGGGATGAAAAACTGTTTTTT. Translated, it gives CASSRGDEKLFF.

The V and J genes are TRBV2 and TRBJ1-4; 7 nucleotides line up with TRBD1. This CDR3 is built from 13 residues. Germline CDR1 SNHLY, CDR2 FYNNEI. J lost 4 bases, V lost 7 bases, and 3 bases had no gene match. CDR3 loop: CASNWDSNEKLFF. The CDR3 DNA reads TGTGCCAGCAATTGGGACAGTAATGAAAAACTGTTTTTT.

The chain joins TRBV6-1 to TRBJ2-3; D unclear. The CDR3 length is 13 residues. V lost 6 bases to trimming and J lost 5 bases, with 12 bases between them. Germline-derived CDR1 and CDR2 are MNHNS and SASEGT. CDR3 residues: CASRFSRGDTQYF. CDR3 bases: TGTGCCAGCAGATTCTCCCGTGGAGATACGCAGTATTTT.

The chain has TRBV7-2 and TRBJ2-2; the D gene is possibly TRBD1 (6 bases). The CDR3 length is 14 residues. With 3 bases removed from V and 4 bases from J, the gap between germline ends came to 9 bases. CDR1 and CDR2 (germline): SGHTA, FQGNSA. CDR3 bases: TGTGCCAGCAGCTTCAGGGGTACCACCGGGGAGCTGTTTTTT. This sequence encodes CASSFRGTTGELFF.

This rearrangement joins TRBV6-5 to TRBJ2-3; perhaps TRBD1 as D (7 bases). CDR1 MNHEY and CDR2 SVGAGI come from the germline V gene. This CDR3 is built from 15 residues. Trimming left V 6 bases short and J 1 base short, with 14 bases between. Here the CDR3 DNA reads TGTGCCAGCAGCTGGCGGGACAGTCGCACAGATACGCAGTATTTT. Translation: CASSWRDSRTDTQYF.

The chain recombines TRBV5-6 with TRBJ2-3; possibly TRBD2 for D (6 bases). CDR1 SGHDT and CDR2 YYEEEE come from the germline V gene. The V gene lost 4 bases and the J gene lost 0 bases, with 18 bases spanning the gap. This CDR3 region has 17 residues. For the CDR3, the DNA is TGTGCCAGCAGCCCCCTAAGGACTATTCATAGCACAGATACGCAGTATTTT. Residues: CASSPLRTIHSTDTQYF.

The chain carries TRBV5-8 and TRBJ1-4; perhaps TRBD1 as D (6 bases). Germline CDR1 SGHTS, CDR2 YDEGEE. Between the trimmed V and J ends, which lost 2 bases and 10 bases, there was a span of 12 bases. The CDR3 is 13 amino acids. The CDR3 is CASSFKQGRKLFF. Written as DNA, the CDR3 is TGTGCCAGCAGCTTTAAACAGGGACGAAAACTGTTTTTT.

The chain carries TRBV12-5 and TRBJ2-5; weak D call: TRBD1 (6 bases). CDR3 length: 12 residues. V was shortened by 0 bases and J by 7 bases, with 6 bases between the two germline ends. Germline values: CDR1 LGHNT, CDR2 FRNRAP. CDR3 protein: CASGLVQGTQYF. The CDR3 coding sequence is TGTGCTAGTGGTTTGGTACAGGGGACCCAGTACTTC. Full variable domain (outside the CDR3, taken from reference TRBV12-5 and TRBJ2-5): DARVTQTPRHKVTEMGQEVTMRCQPILGHNTVFWYRQTMMQGLELLAYFRNRAPLDDSGMPKDRFSAEMPDATLATLKIQPSEPRDSAVYFCASGLVQGTQYFGPGTRLLVL.

This chain joins TRBV9 and TRBJ2-1; unclear D gene. The ends were cut back, 2 bases at V and 0 bases at J, with 9 bases in the middle. Looked up from germline, CDR1 is SGDLS and CDR2 is YYNGEE. The length of the CDR3 is 15 residues. The CDR3 region is CASSVGQNSYNEQFF. CDR3 bases: TGTGCCAGCAGCGTTGGGCAGAACTCCTACAATGAGCAGTTCTTC. The variable domain in full, with the rest retrieved from reference TRBV9 and TRBJ2-1, is DSGVTQTPKHLITATGQRVTLRCSPRSGDLSVYWYQQSLDQGLQFLIQYYNGEERAKGNILERFSAQQFPDLHSELNLSSLELGDSALYFCASSVGQNSYNEQFFGPGTRLTVL.

J is TRBJ2-7 and V is TRBV27; 8 nucleotides match TRBD2. The germline V gene has CDR1 MNHEY and CDR2 SMNVEV (reference sequence). The CDR3 has 14 residues. The trim removed 1 base at V and 3 bases at J, leaving 2 bases unmatched. CDR3 amino acids: CASSLYSGNYEQYF. CDR3 sequence (DNA): TGTGCCAGCAGTTTATATAGCGGGAACTACGAGCAGTACTTC.

This rearrangement joins TRBV12-5 to TRBJ2-7; D is perhaps TRBD1 (5 bases). The CDR3 is made up of 18 amino acids. Germline CDR1 and CDR2: LGHNT and FRNRAP. Trimming removed 5 bases at V and 2 bases at J, with 25 bases between. CDR3: CASGQTTRQQEKPYEQYF. Written as DNA, the CDR3 is TGTGCTAGTGGTCAAACTACCCGACAACAGGAAAAACCCTACGAGCAGTACTTC.

The chain combines TRBV5-1 with TRBJ1-3; D uncertain. Germline-derived CDR1 and CDR2 are SGHRS and YFSETQ. The CDR3 has 15 amino acids. The V gene lost 4 bases and the J gene lost 4 bases, with 15 bases spanning the gap. The CDR3 loop reads CASSLPSRQGNTIYF. In DNA, the CDR3 is TGCGCCAGCAGCCTGCCTTCGAGGCAAGGAAACACCATATATTTT.

The V gene is TRBV7-9, the J gene TRBJ2-1; D remains unclear. This CDR3 has 12 amino acids. Trimming took 1 base from V and 8 from J, leaving 6 bases between them. Germline lookup yields CDR1 SEHNR and CDR2 FQNEAQ (reference sequence). The CDR3 DNA reads as TGTGCCAGCAGCTTAGACGAGGATGAGCAGTTCTTC. Translating it yields CASSLDEDEQFF.

V is TRBV30 and J is TRBJ2-3; a possible D gene is TRBD2 (6 bases). The CDR3 has 13 amino acids. Germline CDR1 reads GTSNPN; CDR2 reads SVGIG (reference sequence). V gave up 8 bases and J gave up 0 bases, with 12 bases separating them. CDR3 sequence reads: CAHCGASTDTQYF. In DNA form, the CDR3 reads TGTGCCCACTGCGGGGCTAGCACAGATACGCAGTATTTT.

This clone showed up just a few times. The chain combines TRBV30 with TRBJ1-1; D may be TRBD1 (6 bases). Per germline, CDR1 GTSNPN and CDR2 SVGIG (reference sequence). This CDR3 comprises 16 residues. The V gene lost 0 bases and the J gene lost 6 bases, with 20 bases spanning the gap. CDR3 bases: TGTGCCTGGAGTGTACTAGGCGGGGGGCCCGAACCTGAAGCTTTCTTT. This translates into CAWSVLGGGPEPEAFF.

This clone was found once. The chain recombines TRBV27 with TRBJ2-1; 8 bases line up with TRBD2. This CDR3 spans 15 amino acids. J gave up 8 bases and V 2 bases, and 8 bases lay outside the gene matches. Per germline, CDR1 MNHEY and CDR2 SMNVEV (reference sequence). The CDR3 region has the DNA TGTGCCAGCAGTTTAGGGAGCGGGAGAGGCCATGAGCAGTTCTTC. Protein sequence: CASSLGSGRGHEQFF.

This clone has just one count. The chain recombines TRBV30 with TRBJ1-6, with D unclear. The CDR3 totals 15 residues. Germline assignment: CDR1 GTSNPN and CDR2 SVGIG (reference sequence). Trimming removed 2 bases from V and 7 bases from J, with 15 bases in between. The CDR3 DNA follows: TGTGCCTGGAGTCAGTCACTGAGTAGGAATTCACCCCTCCACTTT. The encoded protein is CAWSQSLSRNSPLHF.

This chain uses TRBV5-5 with TRBJ1-1, with D uncertain. V gave up 4 bases and J gave up 3 bases, with 10 bases separating them. Germline-derived CDR1 and CDR2 are SGHKS and YYEKEE (reference sequence). This CDR3 has 13 amino acids. The CDR3 DNA sequence: TGTGCCAGCAGCCTACACGGGGACACTGAAGCTTTCTTT. Translation gives CASSLHGDTEAFF.